Listed below are T cell receptor beta chains from one sample, sequenced in a study of CD8 T cells in Susac syndrome. MiXCR was run by TCRdb on the immunoSEQ multiplex PCR reads, yielding one entry per CDR3 protein. Here the sample spans 150,000 to 200,000 distinct CDR3 sequences, around 94% being singletons. The specimen sequenced was CD4+ T cells from PBMCs. The receptors were sampled from a human donor with Susac syndrome. Each CDR3 is given with its conserved first and last residue. D genes are given only for firm matches. Not all rows give a size; the values are once, few, many and, for expanded clones, a class.

15 | NA | TRBJ1-1 | TRBV4-1 | few | CASSHLEDSNTEAFF | TGCGCCAGCAGCCACCTTGAGGACAGTAACACTGAAGCTTTCTTT
14 | NA | TRBJ2-7 | TRBV2 | NA | CASSEGRQAYEQYF | TGTGCCAGCAGTGAAGGCAGGCAGGCGTACGAGCAGTACTTC
16 | NA | TRBJ1-2 | TRBV7-8 | NA | CASSLRTVPANYGYTF | TGTGCCAGCAGCCTTCGGACAGTACCTGCTAACTATGGCTACACCTTC
14 | TRBD1 | TRBJ1-5 | TRBV11-2 | NA | CASSQGQGNQPQHF | TGTGCCAGCAGCCAAGGACAGGGCAATCAGCCCCAGCATTTT
14 | NA | TRBJ2-7 | TRBV30 | NA | CAWSVGGASYEQYF | TGTGCCTGGAGTGTAGGAGGGGCCTCCTACGAGCAGTACTTC
16 | TRBD2 | TRBJ2-7 | TRBV4-1 | NA | CASSLLKGTSGYEQYF | TGTGCCAGCAGCCTTCTGAAAGGGACTAGCGGCTACGAGCAGTACTTC
15 | NA | TRBJ2-7 | TRBV11-2 | NA | CASSFFSGTRGEQYF | TGTGCCAGCAGCTTCTTCTCCGGGACAAGAGGCGAGCAGTACTTC
18 | NA | TRBJ1-6 | TRBV3-1 | NA | CASSLFPAKSSYNSPLHF | TGTGCCAGCAGCCTTTTCCCGGCCAAGAGCTCCTATAATTCACCCCTCCACTTT
14 | TRBD2 | TRBJ2-1 | TRBV20-1 | once | CSASRGRARNEQFF | TGCAGTGCTAGTCGCGGGAGGGCGCGCAATGAGCAGTTCTTC
15 | TRBD2 | TRBJ2-3 | TRBV7-3 | NA | CASSRHSGGAYTQYF | TGTGCCAGCAGCCGTCACTCCGGGGGGGCATATACGCAGTATTTT
13 | NA | TRBJ1-6 | TRBV7-2 | NA | CASSLGWSTPLHF | TGTGCCAGCAGCTTAGGATGGAGTACACCCCTCCACTTT
11 | NA | TRBJ2-1 | TRBV11-2 | NA | CASRRLGEQFF | TGTGCCAGCAGACGTCTAGGCGAGCAGTTCTTC
16 | TRBD1 | TRBJ1-5 | TRBV20-1 | NA | CSARDRGETGNQPQHF | TGCAGTGCTCGCGACAGGGGGGAAACGGGCAATCAGCCCCAGCATTTT
14 | NA | TRBJ1-1 | TRBV11-3 | NA | CASSLRGIGTEAFF | TGTGCCAGCAGCTTACGGGGGATTGGCACTGAAGCTTTCTTT
14 | NA | TRBJ2-1 | TRBV7-9 | NA | CAIPWGSSYNEQFF | TGTGCCATCCCTTGGGGGAGCTCCTACAATGAGCAGTTCTTC
15 | NA | TRBJ1-1 | TRBV5-1 | once | CASSKKGEVSTEAFF | TGCGCCAGCAGCAAGAAGGGGGAGGTTAGCACTGAAGCTTTCTTT
14 | NA | TRBJ2-7 | TRBV19 | NA | CASTPTKVGGEQYF | TGTGCCAGTACTCCAACGAAGGTCGGGGGCGAGCAGTACTTC
13 | TRBD2 | TRBJ2-3 | TRBV29-1 | NA | CSVVLAITDTQYF | TGCAGCGTTGTACTAGCGATCACAGATACGCAGTATTTT
14 | NA | TRBJ1-5 | TRBV27 | NA | CASSKGPDNQPQHF | TGTGCCAGCAGTAAGGGGCCAGACAATCAGCCCCAGCATTTT
15 | TRBD1 | TRBJ2-7 | TRBV7-2 | NA | CASSPDRERIYEQYF | TGTGCCAGCAGCCCGGACAGGGAAAGGATCTACGAGCAGTACTTC
12 | NA | TRBJ2-1 | TRBV30 | NA | CAWSVHRDEQFF | TGTGCCTGGAGTGTCCATCGGGATGAGCAGTTCTTC
16 | NA | TRBJ1-5 | TRBV20-1 | NA | CSAREEYRYSNQPQHF | TGCAGTGCTAGAGAGGAGTACAGATATAGCAATCAGCCCCAGCATTTT
15 | TRBD1 | TRBJ1-2 | TRBV5-6 | NA | CASSARDRGDYGYTF | TGTGCCAGCAGCGCCCGGGACAGGGGGGACTATGGCTACACCTTC
16 | TRBD2 | TRBJ2-1 | TRBV5-4 | NA | CASRAELAVPDNEQFF | TGTGCCAGCAGGGCTGAGCTAGCGGTCCCCGACAATGAGCAGTTCTTC
16 | TRBD1 | TRBJ1-3 | TRBV27 | NA | CASSLRGKSSGNTIYF | TGTGCCAGCAGCCTCAGGGGGAAGAGCTCTGGAAACACCATATATTTT
11 | NA | TRBJ2-1 | TRBV28 | NA | CASSADHEQFF | TGTGCCAGCAGTGCTGATCATGAGCAGTTCTTC
16 | TRBD2 | TRBJ2-1 | TRBV7-2 | once | CASSSRTSGAYNEQFF | TGTGCCAGCAGCTCCCGGACTAGCGGGGCCTACAATGAGCAGTTCTTC
12 | NA | TRBJ2-1 | TRBV20-1 | NA | CSATDTEAWQFF | TGCAGTGCAACGGACACGGAGGCGTGGCAGTTCTTC